Here is one T cell receptor beta chain with its context. The entry originates in a study of blood T cell repertoires in COVID-19. Looking at the study overall: Acute and convalescent COVID-19 specimens originated in the United States, Italy and Spain. The cDNA or gDNA used as material had been derived from T cells, B-cell-depleted T cells, or PBMCs.

Generated by immunoSEQ multiplex PCR, the TCRdb table keeps only in-frame clones and is missing some. Among 340,000 or so clones listed, around 85% were seen once. Participants had their cohort set by participant-reported clinical history. The receptor was derived from a woman aged 40 to 55 with acute COVID-19. Material: PBMCs or T cells enriched from blood (not recorded which).

The CDR3 bases are TGCGCCAGCAGCCCGGACAGGGACTACGAGCAGTACTTC. Translated, it gives CASSPDRDYEQYF. The V and J genes are TRBV4-1 and TRBJ2-7; 8 positions match TRBD1. The CDR3 covers 13 residues. V shed 4 bases and J 3 bases; nucleotides not matched to a gene: 2. The V gene's germline CDR1 is MGHRA and CDR2 YSYEKL.